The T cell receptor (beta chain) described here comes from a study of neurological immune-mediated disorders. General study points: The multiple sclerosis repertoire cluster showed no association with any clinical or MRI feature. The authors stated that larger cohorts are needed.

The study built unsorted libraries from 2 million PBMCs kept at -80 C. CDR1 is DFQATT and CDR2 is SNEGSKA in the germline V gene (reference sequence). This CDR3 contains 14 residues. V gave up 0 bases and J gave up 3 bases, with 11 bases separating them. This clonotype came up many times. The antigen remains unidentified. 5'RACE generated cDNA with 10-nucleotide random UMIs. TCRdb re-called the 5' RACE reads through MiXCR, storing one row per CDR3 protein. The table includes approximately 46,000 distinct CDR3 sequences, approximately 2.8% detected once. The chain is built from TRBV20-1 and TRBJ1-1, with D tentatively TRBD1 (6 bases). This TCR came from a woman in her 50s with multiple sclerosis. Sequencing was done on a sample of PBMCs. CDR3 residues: CSAREDSSHTEAFF. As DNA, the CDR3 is TGCAGTGCTAGAGAGGACAGCTCTCACACTGAAGCTTTCTTT.